Here is one T cell receptor (beta chain) with its context. What it recognizes is unknown. The data originate from a study of shared clonotypes between healthy human individuals. Study overall: Participating donors consisted of a couple of women and a few men aged 18 to 49.

Sequencing used immunoSEQ multiplex PCR; TCRdb keeps in-frame clones, though not all of them. The sample contains 1.5 million to 1.9 million clones, 95% to 99% of which appear only once. The study drew all its donors from Caucasian adults living in Nashville, Tennessee. Study-wide results and caveats: Naive subsets tended to show greater estimated richness than memory subsets. Sampling used blood alone; tissue repertoires probably differ.

This receptor was obtained from a man between 25 and 39 years old in good health. Specimen: naive CD4+ T cells sorted from blood. The subset is: CD45RA+ positively selected.

The CDR3 region is CASSPGGPQPQHF. CDR3 coding DNA: TGTGCCAGCTCCCCAGGGGGCCCACAGCCCCAGCATTTT. The genes are TRBV19 and TRBJ1-5, with 8 bases lining up with TRBD1. The CDR3 spans 13 residues. Germline lookup yields CDR1 LNHDA and CDR2 SQIVND (reference sequence). V lost 9 bases and J lost 7; bases outside the gene matches: 8.